This T cell receptor (beta chain) stems from a study of CD8+ T cells in alopecia areata. Study results and caveats: Normal scalp showed lower clonality than lesional scalp, especially alopecia totalis/universalis.

Germline V gene data show CDR1 as MNHEY and CDR2 as SVGAGI. The CDR3 is 14 amino acids. V lost 2 bases to trimming and J lost 4 bases, with 11 bases between them. With respect to this clone: The antigen remains undetermined.

The sequencing template was cDNA reverse transcribed from extracted RNA. Assay used: immunoSEQ multiplex PCR; TCRdb lists only in-frame clones, some missing. The sample shows tens of thousands of clones, more than 55% of them seen only once. The sequence was obtained from a human donor with alopecia areata. Specimen: NKG2D-high CD8+ T cells sorted from blood. The chain has TRBV6-5 and TRBJ1-1; D is possibly TRBD1 (5 bases). The CDR3 DNA reads as TGTGCCAGCAGTTACGGGCAGGGCGGCACTGAAGCTTTCTTT. Protein: CASSYGQGGTEAFF.